These 8 T cell receptor beta chains originate from one sample sequenced in a study of human T cells and chemical hapten exposure. Time point meaning: patch test 2, 6 weeks after DPC sensitization. Treatment of the sample: therapeutic diphenylcyclopropenone sensitization with weekly scalp DPC. TCRdb redid the calling of the RACE reads with MiXCR, one entry per CDR3 protein. The sample consists of about 350,000 distinct CDR3 sequences, about 6% of them appearing once. The source material was whole blood, sampled in connection with sensitization to the hapten diphenylcyclopropenone (DPC). These receptors came from a young woman with alopecia areata. Some clones in this sample may be carry-over from other donors' samples.

This clonotype was recorded at least ten times. The gene calls are TRBV9 and TRBJ2-7; either TRBD1 or TRBD2 may fit D (5 bases each). The germline V and J ends were trimmed by 0 bases and 6 bases, with 10 bases remaining between them. This CDR3 contains 13 residues. The germline gives CDR1 SGDLS, CDR2 YYNGEE. As DNA, the CDR3 is TGTGCCAGCAGCGTAGATCGAGGGACCGAGCAGTACTTC. This encodes CASSVDRGTEQYF.

This clonotype was recorded at least ten times. The chain couples TRBV14 to TRBJ1-4, with TRBD1 as a possible D gene (6 bases). Germline CDR1 is SGHDN and CDR2 is FVKESK. This CDR3 is built from 17 residues. V lost 0 bases to trimming and J lost 0 bases, with 11 bases between them. The DNA of the CDR3 is TGTGCCAGCAGCCAAGAGACAGGCGGGCCAACTAATGAAAAACTGTTTTTT. Residues: CASSQETGGPTNEKLFF.

This clonotype was counted a few times. The chain uses TRBV11-2 and TRBJ1-2; the D is unclear. V was trimmed by 2 bases and J by 4 bases, leaving 11 bases between them. The CDR3 is 14 residues long. Germline values: CDR1 SGHAT, CDR2 FQNNGV. This CDR3 is CASSLLTVGYGYTF. In DNA form, the CDR3 reads TGTGCCAGCAGCTTATTAACAGTTGGCTATGGCTACACCTTC.

This chain joins TRBV10-3 and TRBJ2-5; no clear D. Germline-derived CDR1 and CDR2 are ENHRY and SYGVKD. V was cut by 0 bases and J by 7 bases, with 15 bases left in between. CDR3 length: 15 amino acids. The CDR3 loop is CAISESSVQTGTQYF. CDR3 coding DNA: TGTGCCATCAGTGAGTCGAGTGTGCAGACGGGGACCCAGTACTTC.

There are a few counts of this clonotype. The chain recombines TRBV6-6 with TRBJ1-2; tentative D call: TRBD1 (6 bases). The CDR3 runs to 15 residues. Trimming pared 0 bases from V and 2 bases from J, leaving 10 bases between. Looked up from germline, CDR1 is MNHNY and CDR2 is SVGAGI (reference sequence). For the CDR3, the DNA is TGTGCCAGCAGTTACTCGGACAGCGACAACTATGGCTACACCTTC. Protein product: CASSYSDSDNYGYTF.

This clonotype was seen repeatedly, ten times or more. The chain is built from TRBV3-1 and TRBJ2-7, with no clear D. Between the trimmed V and J ends, which lost 0 bases and 6 bases, there was a span of 6 bases. This CDR3 comprises 12 residues. The germline V gene encodes CDR1 LGHDT and CDR2 YNNKEL (reference sequence). CDR3 sequence reads: CASSQDLGEQYF. DNA of the CDR3: TGTGCCAGCAGCCAAGACCTCGGCGAGCAGTACTTC.

This clonotype was observed many times. The rearrangement uses TRBV5-4 and TRBJ2-2; the D gene is possibly TRBD2 (6 bases). CDR1 SGHNT and CDR2 YYREEE come from the germline V gene (reference sequence). The CDR3 is 16 amino acids. Trimming cost V 4 bases and J 4 bases, with 17 bases left between them. The chain's CDR3 is CASSRLEGPGTGELFF. For the CDR3, the DNA is TGTGCCAGCAGCCGCTTGGAGGGTCCGGGCACCGGGGAGCTGTTTTTT.

V and J are TRBV11-1 and TRBJ2-7; TRBD1 agrees at 7 bases. Germline trimming cut 5 bases from V and 3 bases from J; bases unmatched to any gene: 7. Germline lookup yields CDR1 SGHAT and CDR2 FQDESV (reference sequence). The CDR3 extends over 14 amino acids. The CDR3 coding sequence is TGTGCCAGCAGCCTACAGGGGTTGTTCTACGAGCAGTACTTC. This translates into CASSLQGLFYEQYF.